This T cell receptor beta chain was sequenced in a study of cytomegalovirus exposure and HLA in healthy donors. Whole-study context: Ancestry clustering placed roughly 86% of several hundred genotyped donors in the Caucasian-associated cluster. Regarding the study as a whole: TCR beta chains numbering 164 were designated cytomegalovirus-associated. In vitro, a few CMV-associated chains proved specific for CMV antigens.

The CDR3 totals 15 residues. Trimming took off 6 bases at V and 5 bases at J, with 21 bases between the two ends. Looked up from germline, CDR1 is SGHRS and CDR2 is YFSETQ. Researchers ran the PCR with 60 Vbeta and 13 Jbeta primers. In the original processing: As a later analysis found, there were 80 million or so unique TCR beta chains, of which roughly 11 million were shared. Libraries were prepared by immunoSEQ multiplex PCR; TCRdb keeps only in-frame clonotypes and omits some of them. V and J calls and clone size are given by that table; D and trimming were obtained from the DNA. The data show under 85,000 clones, approximately 81% seen once. As regards this clone: What it binds is not known.

This sequence joins TRBV5-1 and TRBJ2-7; D perhaps matches TRBD1 (5 bases). Sequencing used PBMCs. The sequence derives from a woman aged 25 to 39 in good health and CMV-seropositive. CDR3 amino acids: CASTSQGHRSDEQYF. CDR3 nucleotide sequence: TGCGCCAGCACCTCGCAGGGTCACAGGTCGGACGAGCAGTACTTC.